Listed below are T cell receptor beta chains from one sample, sequenced in a study of control samples from healthy donors and cancer patients. Sequencing used immunoSEQ multiplex PCR; TCRdb keeps in-frame clones, though not all of them. Among approximately 80,000 clones, 91% were seen once, and the ten largest hold 15% to 19%. The specimen was blood. These receptors were taken from a man in his thirties or forties in good health. Both conserved end residues are part of each CDR3. A D gene is named only where the DNA matches it firmly.

j_call d_call v_call cdr3_nt cdr3_aa
TRBJ2-7 TRBD1 TRBV9 TGTGCCAGCAGCGCCCGTTTGACGGGACAGGGAAGGGTCGAGCAGTACTTC CASSARLTGQGRVEQYF
TRBJ1-5 TRBD1 TRBV28 TGTGCCAGCAGTTCGGGAGGACAGGGTGTAAATCAGCCCCAGCATTTT CASSSGGQGVNQPQHF
TRBJ1-4 NA TRBV24-1 TGTGCCACTGGATGGCCGGTGGTAGCTAATGAAAAACTGTTTTTT CATGWPVVANEKLFF
TRBJ2-2 TRBD2 TRBV5-1 TGCGCCAGCAGCCCCCGTGATGGACTAGGGTCCGGGGAGCTGTTTTTT CASSPRDGLGSGELFF
TRBJ1-2 TRBD1 TRBV24-1 TGTGCCACCAGTCGAGACAGGGCGGGCGGCTACACCTTC CATSRDRAGGYTF
TRBJ2-1 TRBD1 TRBV7-9 TGTGCCAGCAGCTCACAGGGGTCGAGTTACAATGAGCAGTTCTTC CASSSQGSSYNEQFF
TRBJ2-7 TRBD1 TRBV10-3 TGTGCCACCCTGGACAGGGGATCCTACGAGCAGTACTTC CATLDRGSYEQYF
TRBJ1-1 NA TRBV10-3 TGTGCCATCAGTGGGAATTCTGAAGCTTTCTTT CAISGNSEAFF
TRBJ1-1 TRBD1 TRBV18 TGTGCCAGCTCACCACTGACAGGGGGCGGCACTGAAGCTTTCTTT CASSPLTGGGTEAFF
TRBJ2-3 NA TRBV15 TGTGCCACCAGCAGAGGCCTCGGGGTTGGTACAGATACGCAGTATTTT CATSRGLGVGTDTQYF
TRBJ1-1 NA TRBV6-5 TGTGCCAGCTCGGGGGGGTATCAAGCTTTCTTT CASSGGYQAFF